This TCR beta chain was documented in a study of Japanese encephalitis immunity and Zika vaccine responses. Study-wide findings and caveats: Cross-reactive responses were not traced to individual peptides.

CDR3 length: 14 residues. Trimming removed 5 bases from V and 5 bases from J; junction bases left unmatched: 5. Germline CDR1 and CDR2: SGHTA and FQGNSA. This clonotype was seen at least ten times. For roughly 6 days, PBMCs labeled with CFSE were cultured with peptide pools at 0.8 to 1 ug/mL each. Unfixed live CD56-CD19-CD16-CD3+CD4+ CFSE-low cells were sorted as proliferating CD4 T cells. TCRdb recomputed calls from the 5' RACE reads with MiXCR, one row per CDR3 protein. The repertoire holds about 1,700 distinct CDR3 sequences, with about 5.1% as singletons. This TCR was recovered from an adult woman who received an inactivated Zika virus vaccine. The V call is TRBV7-2, the J call TRBJ2-2, with 7 positions matching TRBD1. This specimen consisted of antigen-activated CD4+ T cells from blood, cultured, obtained during a Zika inactivated vaccine study. The CDR3 bases are TGTGCCAGCAGCCGGGACAGAAGAACCGGGGAGCTGTTTTTT. Protein sequence: CASSRDRRTGELFF.